A selection of T cell receptor beta chains follows, all from one sample in a study of blood T cell repertoires in COVID-19. Using immunoSEQ multiplex PCR, the repertoire was profiled, and TCRdb retains in-frame clones only, with some absent. Of 300,000 to 350,000 clones detected, around 91% appear once; the ten largest clones hold 3.5% to 4.5%. The sample taken for sequencing was PBMCs or T cells enriched from blood (not recorded which). The receptors shown here come from a woman younger than 30 with acute COVID-19. Each CDR3 is given with its conserved first and last residue. A D gene is named only where the DNA matches it firmly. Clone size is given for some rows only: seen once, a few or many times, or a class if the clone is expanded.

D: TRBD1; J: TRBJ1-4; size: .; V: TRBV28; length: 14; CDR3: CASSPGQANEKLFF; DNA: TGTGCCAGCAGTCCGGGACAGGCTAATGAAAAACTGTTTTTT
D: .; J: TRBJ1-1; size: .; V: TRBV18; length: 15; CDR3: CASSPSDSQGTEAFF; DNA: TGTGCCAGCTCACCCTCCGACAGTCAGGGCACTGAAGCTTTCTTT
D: TRBD1; J: TRBJ1-4; size: .; V: TRBV29-1; length: 19; CDR3: CSVDSPGQLLGATNEKLFF; DNA: TGCAGCGTTGACTCACCGGGACAGCTATTAGGGGCAACTAATGAAAAACTGTTTTTT
D: TRBD1; J: TRBJ1-1; size: .; V: TRBV6-6; length: 16; CDR3: CASSYSMPRGPTEAFF; DNA: TGTGCCAGCAGTTACTCGATGCCCAGGGGGCCCACTGAAGCTTTCTTT
D: TRBD2; J: TRBJ2-3; size: .; V: TRBV12-3/TRBV12-4; length: 13; CDR3: CATTASGTDTQYF; DNA: TGTGCCACCACCGCTAGCGGGACCGATACGCAGTATTTT
D: .; J: TRBJ2-3; size: .; V: TRBV7-9; length: 16; CDR3: CASSWSGIRYTDTQYF; DNA: TGTGCCAGCAGCTGGTCAGGGATACGATACACAGATACGCAGTATTTT
D: .; J: TRBJ2-5; size: .; V: TRBV5-1; length: 13; CDR3: CASTKDSRETQYF; DNA: TGCGCCAGTACTAAGGACAGCCGAGAGACCCAGTACTTC
D: .; J: TRBJ2-7; size: .; V: TRBV30; length: 14; CDR3: CAWRGVQHLYEQYF; DNA: TGTGCCTGGAGGGGAGTCCAACACTTATACGAGCAGTACTTC
D: TRBD1; J: TRBJ1-1; size: .; V: TRBV27; length: 13; CDR3: CASSPDRATEAFF; DNA: TGTGCCAGCAGCCCGGACAGGGCCACTGAAGCTTTCTTT
D: .; J: TRBJ2-1; size: .; V: TRBV2; length: 14; CDR3: CASSEISAYNEQFF; DNA: TGTGCCAGCAGTGAAATTAGCGCCTACAATGAGCAGTTCTTC
D: .; J: TRBJ1-5; size: .; V: TRBV28; length: 16; CDR3: CASSLGQGWGNQPQHF; DNA: TGTGCCAGCAGTTTAGGGCAGGGATGGGGCAATCAGCCCCAGCATTTT
D: .; J: TRBJ2-2; size: .; V: TRBV6-5; length: 15; CDR3: CASKGAGTNTGELFF; DNA: TGTGCCAGCAAAGGAGCGGGTACGAACACCGGGGAGCTGTTTTTT
D: .; J: TRBJ1-2; size: .; V: TRBV4-2; length: 13; CDR3: CASSLRDGNGYTF; DNA: TGTGCCAGCAGCCTGAGAGACGGGAATGGCTACACCTTC
D: .; J: TRBJ2-5; size: .; V: TRBV10-3; length: 16; CDR3: CAISDPPGGAGETQYF; DNA: TGTGCCATCAGTGACCCCCCCGGCGGGGCAGGAGAGACCCAGTACTTC
D: .; J: TRBJ1-2; size: .; V: TRBV15; length: 16; CDR3: CATSRDLRAAERGYTF; DNA: TGTGCCACCAGCAGAGATCTGAGGGCAGCTGAGAGGGGCTACACCTTC
D: TRBD1; J: TRBJ2-5; size: .; V: TRBV28; length: 15; CDR3: CASSPGQGLQETQYF; DNA: TGTGCCAGCAGTCCGGGACAGGGCCTCCAAGAGACCCAGTACTTC
D: .; J: TRBJ1-6; size: .; V: TRBV3-1/TRBV3-2; length: 15; CDR3: CASTYQGTVNSPLHF; DNA: TGTGCCAGCACCTACCAGGGTACGGTTAATTCACCCCTCCACTTT
D: TRBD1; J: TRBJ1-5; size: .; V: TRBV3-1/TRBV3-2; length: 18; CDR3: CASSQFAGTGYSNQPQHF; DNA: TGTGCCAGCAGCCAATTCGCCGGGACAGGTTATAGCAATCAGCCCCAGCATTTT
D: .; J: TRBJ2-2; size: .; V: TRBV7-2; length: 16; CDR3: CASSALGGLISGELFF; DNA: TGTGCCAGCAGCGCCCTTGGGGGCCTTATCTCCGGGGAGCTGTTTTTT
D: .; J: TRBJ1-2; size: .; V: TRBV28; length: 16; CDR3: CASRNPPGQANYGYTF; DNA: TGTGCCAGCAGGAACCCCCCAGGACAAGCTAACTATGGCTACACCTTC
D: TRBD2; J: TRBJ2-5; size: .; V: TRBV10-1; length: 15; CDR3: CARGLAGPGGETQYF; DNA: TGCGCCAGGGGACTAGCGGGACCTGGAGGAGAGACCCAGTACTTC
D: .; J: TRBJ2-7; size: .; V: TRBV18; length: 15; CDR3: CASSPGGRPLEEQYF; DNA: TGTGCCAGCTCACCAGGTGGCCGGCCGCTGGAGGAGCAGTACTTC
D: .; J: TRBJ2-1; size: .; V: TRBV10-3; length: 14; CDR3: CAISDDSSYNEQFF; DNA: TGTGCCATCAGTGACGACAGCTCCTACAATGAGCAGTTCTTC
D: .; J: TRBJ1-6; size: .; V: TRBV27; length: 13; CDR3: CASSEQGTSPLHF; DNA: TGTGCCAGCAGCGAACAGGGCACTTCACCCCTCCACTTT
D: .; J: TRBJ1-3; size: .; V: TRBV7-9; length: 15; CDR3: CASSWTASTGNTIYF; DNA: TGTGCCAGCAGCTGGACAGCTTCCACTGGAAACACCATATATTTT
D: .; J: TRBJ2-1; size: .; V: TRBV3-1/TRBV3-2; length: 15; CDR3: CASSQGQASLNEQFF; DNA: TGTGCCAGCAGCCAAGGACAGGCATCACTGAATGAGCAGTTCTTC
D: .; J: TRBJ1-2; size: once; V: TRBV2; length: 15; CDR3: CASSESDGLGGGYTF; DNA: TGTGCCAGCAGTGAGTCGGACGGCCTCGGGGGGGGCTACACCTTC
D: TRBD1; J: TRBJ1-1; size: .; V: TRBV5-1; length: 14; CDR3: CASSWTGGNTEAFF; DNA: TGCGCCAGCAGCTGGACAGGGGGGAACACTGAAGCTTTCTTT